Below, one T cell receptor (beta chain) is given with its context. This record belongs to a study of blood T cell repertoires in COVID-19. Study in general: T cells, B-cell-depleted T cells, or PBMCs provided the cDNA or gDNA that served as material.

Germline V lookup: CDR1 GTSNPN, CDR2 SVGIG (reference sequence). V lost 8 bases, J lost 2 bases, and 12 bases lay in between. The CDR3 contains 12 residues. This table comes from immunoSEQ multiplex PCR, and its TCRdb copy is limited to in-frame clones, with some not included. The sample yields tens of thousands of clones, roughly 90% seen once. The genes are TRBV30 and TRBJ1-2; maybe TRBD1 (5 bases). This receptor was identified in a human donor in a cohort sampled during active COVID-19. Sequencing was carried out using peripheral blood. The CDR3 region is CAKARGNYGYTF. For the CDR3, the DNA is TGTGCCAAAGCGCGGGGGAACTATGGCTACACCTTC.